A single sample is the source of the 18 T cell receptor beta chains below, sequenced in a study of T cells in Graves' hyperthyroidism and ophthalmopathy. The investigators amplified TCR beta CDR3 regions from RNA transcripts. The TCR CDR3 first-round RT-PCR relied on the HTBI primer set. MiXCR was run by TCRdb on the multiplex PCR reads, yielding one entry per CDR3 protein. This sample has approximately 300,000 distinct CDR3 sequences; around 15% occur once, and the top ten carry approximately 60%. The sequencing sample was made of blood. These receptors came from a woman aged 55-69 years with Graves' ophthalmopathy.

V usage is TRBV24-1 and J usage is TRBJ1-3; TRBD1 might be the D (6 bases). Trimming removed 5 bases from V and 1 base from J, with 11 bases in between. CDR3 length equals 15 residues. Per germline, CDR1 KGHDR and CDR2 SFDVKD. The CDR3 DNA reads TGTGCCACCAGTGCGCCAGGGGCGTCTGGAAACACCATATATTTT. Translated: CATSAPGASGNTIYF.

Many counts were recorded for this clonotype. V usage is TRBV28 and J usage is TRBJ2-7, with 8 bases aligning to TRBD1. Losses at the gene ends were 6 bases for V and 3 bases for J; bases not matched to a gene: 4. This CDR3 has 13 residues. The V gene's germline CDR1 is MDHEN and CDR2 SYDVKM. Here the CDR3 reads CASSSGQVYEQYF. Written as DNA, the CDR3 is TGTGCCAGCAGCTCGGGACAGGTCTACGAGCAGTACTTC. Combining the CDR3 with reference TRBV28 and TRBJ2-7 gives the whole variable domain DVKVTQSSRYLVKRTGEKVFLECVQDMDHENMFWYRQDPGLGLRLIYFSYDVKMKEKGDIPEGYSVSREKKERFSLILESASTNQTSMYLCASSSGQVYEQYFGPGTRLTVT.

This clonotype came up many times. CDR3 nucleotides: TGTGCCAGCAGTGAGCGACTCGAGCAGTACTTC. Residues: CASSERLEQYF. This sequence joins TRBV2 and TRBJ2-7; D unclear. With 3 bases removed from V and 6 bases from J, the gap between germline ends came to 6 bases. There are 11 residues in the CDR3. The V gene's germline CDR1 is SNHLY and CDR2 FYNNEI.

The chain combines TRBV5-1 with TRBJ1-2, with a tentative D call TRBD1 (5 bases). Trimming removed 0 bases at V and 8 bases at J, with 14 bases between. The CDR3 is 14 residues long. Germline assignment: CDR1 SGHRS and CDR2 YFSETQ. Written as DNA, the CDR3 is TGCGCCAGCAGCTTGGAACTAGGGGAGGGCGGCTACACCTTC. It translates to CASSLELGEGGYTF.

The chain couples TRBV18 to TRBJ1-2; the D is unclear. CDR1 KGHSH and CDR2 LQKENI come from the germline V gene. V lost 3 bases and J 4 bases, leaving 9 bases between the germline ends. CDR3 size: 13 residues. CDR3 amino acids: CASSPDGLYGYTF. The CDR3 region has the DNA TGTGCCAGCTCACCCGACGGGCTCTATGGCTACACCTTC. The full variable domain, in which reference TRBV18 and TRBJ1-2 provide the parts outside the CDR3, is NAGVMQNPRHLVRRRGQEARLRCSPMKGHSHVYWYRQLPEEGLKFMVYLQKENIIDESGMPKERFSAEFPKEGPSILRIQQVVRGDSAAYFCASSPDGLYGYTFGSGTRLTVV.

This clonotype was recorded at least ten times. The chain carries TRBV9 and TRBJ2-7, with D possibly called TRBD1 or TRBD2 (5 bases each). The V end lost 4 bases, the J end lost 0 bases, and 17 bases lay between the germline ends. Per the germline V gene, CDR1 is SGDLS and CDR2 is YYNGEE. The CDR3 runs 16 residues. The CDR3 here is CASSPTARGSSYEQYF. The CDR3 coding sequence is TGTGCCAGCAGCCCCACCGCGAGGGGCTCCTCCTACGAGCAGTACTTC.

The rearrangement joins TRBV18 to TRBJ2-7; D is possibly TRBD1 (6 bases). The V end lost 4 bases, the J end lost 8 bases, and 18 bases lay between the germline ends. The CDR3 spans 14 residues. Per the germline V gene, CDR1 is KGHSH and CDR2 is LQKENI. CDR3 residues: CASSRDRNSYQQYF. The CDR3 DNA reads TGTGCCAGCTCACGAGACAGGAACTCCTATCAGCAGTACTTC.

This clonotype has a count of ten or more. The rearrangement joins TRBV20-1 to TRBJ1-1; 7 bases match TRBD1. Germline CDR1 reads DFQATT; CDR2 reads SNEGSKA (reference sequence). The CDR3 is 13 residues long. The trim removed 3 bases at V and 3 bases at J, leaving 4 bases unmatched. The CDR3 DNA follows: TGCAGTGCTAGTACAGGGGACCACACTGAAGCTTTCTTT. Translating it yields CSASTGDHTEAFF.

This clonotype was recorded many times. The rearrangement joins TRBV6-2 or TRBV6-3 to TRBJ1-5; D gene unclear. This CDR3 contains 14 residues. The germline gives CDR1 MNHEY, CDR2 SVGEGT. V was shortened by 7 bases and J by 6 bases, with 16 bases between the two germline ends. CDR3 sequence: CASKPTTGSQPQHF. The CDR3 DNA follows: TGTGCCAGCAAACCGACGACGGGAAGTCAGCCCCAGCATTTT.

This clonotype has ten or more counts. This chain joins TRBV20-1 and TRBJ2-7; D tentatively fits TRBD1 or TRBD2 (6 bases each). Germline CDR1 and CDR2: DFQATT and SNEGSKA (reference sequence). Between the trimmed V and J ends, which lost 3 bases and 1 base, there was a span of 13 bases. The CDR3 length is 14 residues. CDR3 sequence reads: CSASPGAVSYEQYF. The CDR3 DNA is TGCAGTGCTAGTCCGGGGGCAGTATCCTACGAGCAGTACTTC.

This clonotype was found many times. This chain connects TRBV7-2 to TRBJ2-5; D possibly uses TRBD1 or TRBD2 (6 bases each). Per the germline V gene, CDR1 is SGHTA and CDR2 is FQGNSA. Trimming left V 3 bases short and J 4 bases short, with 12 bases between. CDR3 size: 14 residues. The CDR3 reads CASSFPSGAETQYF. In nucleotides, the CDR3 is TGTGCCAGCAGCTTCCCTTCGGGGGCAGAGACCCAGTACTTC. Full variable domain (rest looked up from reference TRBV7-2 and TRBJ2-5): GAGVSQSPSNKVTEKGKDVELRCDPISGHTALYWYRQSLGQGLEFLIYFQGNSAPDKSGLPSDRFSAERTGGSVSTLTIQRTQQEDSAVYLCASSFPSGAETQYFGPGTRLLVL.

This clonotype was seen more than once but under ten times. The chain couples TRBV29-1 to TRBJ1-5; maybe TRBD1 (5 bases). The V end was cut by 4 bases, the J end by 3 bases, with 10 bases between. The CDR3 contains 13 residues. Germline V lookup: CDR1 SQVTM, CDR2 ANQGSEA. The CDR3 loop reads CSVALGVNQPQHF. The CDR3 DNA follows: TGCAGCGTTGCCTTGGGGGTCAATCAGCCCCAGCATTTT.

This clonotype appeared many times. The chain combines TRBV20-1 with TRBJ2-7; 7 bases line up with TRBD1. The ends lost 6 bases at V and 2 bases at J; junction bases unmatched: 7. Germline V lookup: CDR1 DFQATT, CDR2 SNEGSKA (reference sequence). The CDR3 runs to 13 residues. CDR3 amino acids: CSAEPGTAYEQYF. CDR3 nucleotides: TGCAGTGCCGAACCCGGGACAGCCTACGAGCAGTACTTC.

The chain joins TRBV6-9 to TRBJ2-2; 10 bases align to TRBD1. The CDR3 has 17 residues. Germline-derived CDR1 and CDR2 are MNHGY and SVAAGI. The V and J ends lost 4 bases and 9 bases, in that order; junction bases with no gene match: 14. The CDR3 DNA sequence: TGTGCCAGCAGTTGGGAACTCGGGACAGGGGAGGTCCGGGAGCTGTTTTTT. It encodes CASSWELGTGEVRELFF.

The gene calls are TRBV19 and TRBJ1-5; no clear D. CDR1 and CDR2 from the germline V gene are LNHDA and SQIVND (reference sequence). CDR3 length: 15 residues. V dropped 3 bases and J dropped 2 bases, with 11 bases sitting between them. The CDR3 sequence is CASSITGGRNQPQHF. The CDR3 nucleotides read TGTGCCAGTAGTATTACCGGAGGTCGCAATCAGCCCCAGCATTTT.

This clonotype was counted ten times or more. This chain uses TRBV7-3 with TRBJ2-3; 16 bases fit TRBD2. The J segment lost 7 bases and the V segment lost 1 base, leaving 11 bases of the junction unmatched. The CDR3 sequence is 19 residues long. The germline V gene encodes CDR1 SGHTA and CDR2 FQGTGA. The CDR3 sequence is CASSLNAGTSGRARNTQYF. The DNA of the CDR3 is TGTGCCAGCAGCTTAAATGCAGGGACTAGCGGGAGGGCCCGAAATACGCAGTATTTT.

This clonotype was seen at least ten times. The DNA of the CDR3 is TGTGCCAGCAGTTACTCGACAGGGGGCGGCGAAAAACTGTTTTTT. Residues: CASSYSTGGGEKLFF. The chain couples TRBV6-5 to TRBJ1-4, with 10 bases identical to TRBD1. CDR3 length equals 15 residues. V was pared by 0 bases and J by 8 bases, with 3 bases of the junction left unmatched. The germline CDR1 and CDR2 sequences are MNHEY and SVGAGI.

The chain has TRBV2 and TRBJ1-1; 8 nucleotides line up with TRBD1. CDR1 and CDR2 (germline): SNHLY, FYNNEI. The CDR3 runs 12 residues. V gave up 9 bases and J gave up 6 bases; unmatched junction bases: 6. In DNA form, the CDR3 reads TGTGCCAGTCGTCAGGGGGCCGCTGAAGCTTTCTTT. Translation gives CASRQGAAEAFF.